Below are 15 T cell receptor beta chains sequenced from a single sample in a study of blood T cell repertoires in COVID-19. Assay used: immunoSEQ multiplex PCR; TCRdb lists only in-frame clones, some missing. The sample contains 150,000 or so clones, 80% to 90% of which appear only once. Sequencing was performed on PBMCs or T cells enriched from blood (not recorded which). These receptors were collected from a woman aged 45-65 years in a cohort exposed to, infected with or recovered from COVID-19 (not recorded which).

V usage is TRBV27 and J usage is TRBJ1-1, with TRBD1 matching over 10 bases. This CDR3 has 16 residues. V shed 4 bases and J 5 bases; nucleotides not matched to a gene: 10. Germline CDR1 reads MNHEY; CDR2 reads SMNVEV (reference sequence). The CDR3 nucleotides read TGTGCCAGCAGTTCCCTTTGGACAGGGGGAAGGACTGAAGCTTTCTTT. Translation: CASSSLWTGGRTEAFF.

CDR3 sequence: CASSRPETNEQYF. The CDR3, as DNA: TGTGCCAGCAGTCGTCCGGAGACCAACGAGCAGTACTTC. The chain links TRBV6-2 or TRBV6-3 to TRBJ2-7; D is unresolved. Per the germline V gene, CDR1 is MNHEY and CDR2 is SVGEGT. V dropped 5 bases and J dropped 5 bases, with 13 bases sitting between them. There are 13 residues in the CDR3.

The V and J genes are TRBV5-6 and TRBJ2-2, with D tentatively TRBD1 (5 bases). Per the germline V gene, CDR1 is SGHDT and CDR2 is YYEEEE. Trimming took off 5 bases at V and 6 bases at J, with 11 bases between the two ends. The CDR3 is made up of 13 amino acids. The CDR3 region has the DNA TGTGCCAGCAGGCCCCAGGGTGCCGGGGAGCTGTTTTTT. Residues: CASRPQGAGELFF. The full variable domain, in which reference TRBV5-6 and TRBJ2-2 provide the parts outside the CDR3, is DAGVTQSPTHLIKTRGQQVTLRCSPKSGHDTVSWYQQALGQGPQFIFQYYEEEERQRGNFPDRFSGHQFPNYSSELNVNALLLGDSALYLCASRPQGAGELFFGEGSRLTVL.

The chain employs TRBV4-1 and TRBJ1-3; D unresolved. This CDR3 spans 15 amino acids. Germline lookup yields CDR1 MGHRA and CDR2 YSYEKL. Trimming left V 1 base short and J 4 bases short, with 11 bases between. The CDR3 DNA follows: TGCGCCAGCAGCCAAGCCCGGAGGGCAGGAAACACCATATATTTT. The encoded protein is CASSQARRAGNTIYF.

This sequence joins TRBV19 and TRBJ2-7; 13 bases line up with TRBD2. Losses at the gene ends were 4 bases for V and 4 bases for J; bases not matched to a gene: 7. Germline V gives CDR1 LNHDA, CDR2 SQIVND (reference sequence). The CDR3 length is 16 residues. The CDR3 region has the DNA TGTGCCAGTAGTAGAACAAGGACTAGCGGGGGTTACGAGCAGTACTTC. Translated: CASSRTRTSGGYEQYF.

The rearrangement joins TRBV19 to TRBJ2-7; 8 nucleotides align to TRBD1. Germline V lookup: CDR1 LNHDA, CDR2 SQIVND (reference sequence). The CDR3 totals 16 residues. The junction had 8 bases not matched to a gene; V was cut back by 1 base and J by 3 bases. DNA of the CDR3: TGTGCCAGTAGTATAGGGTTCCAGGGGGCTGGCTACGAGCAGTACTTC. This gives the protein CASSIGFQGAGYEQYF.

V and J are TRBV24-1 and TRBJ1-2, with D perhaps TRBD1 (5 bases). The CDR3 has 13 amino acids. Trimming removed 4 bases from V and 1 base from J, with 6 bases in between. Germline V gives CDR1 KGHDR, CDR2 SFDVKD. The CDR3 reads CATSEDSNYGYTF. CDR3 nucleotide sequence: TGTGCCACCAGTGAAGACAGTAACTATGGCTACACCTTC.

V usage is TRBV7-8 and J usage is TRBJ1-2; D not certain. CDR3 size: 13 residues. In germline, CDR1 is SGHVS, CDR2 FQNEAQ. Trimming left V 2 bases short and J 8 bases short, with 12 bases between. The CDR3 nucleotides read TGTGCCAGCAGCTTACTAGGCCTCGGGGGCTACACCTTC. Translation gives CASSLLGLGGYTF.

J is TRBJ2-1 and V is TRBV6-5, with a tentative D call TRBD2 (6 bases). V lost 6 bases, J lost 7 bases, and 10 bases lay in between. The CDR3 loop spans 12 amino acids. Germline CDR1 and CDR2: MNHEY and SVGAGI. CDR3 region: CASRRGNNEQFF. CDR3 DNA: TGTGCCAGCAGACGGGGGAATAATGAGCAGTTCTTC.

This clone was seen a single time. This chain links TRBV28 with TRBJ1-1, with D maybe TRBD1 (5 bases). Deletions cut 6 bases from V and 6 bases from J, with 23 bases between. There are 16 residues in the CDR3. Per the germline V gene, CDR1 is MDHEN and CDR2 is SYDVKM. The CDR3 spells CASRPQGWVVDAEAFF. For the CDR3, the DNA is TGTGCCAGCAGGCCGCAGGGTTGGGTAGTGGACGCTGAAGCTTTCTTT.

This clone has just one count. This chain uses TRBV5-4 with TRBJ1-3; D possibly corresponds to TRBD1 (6 bases). V gave up 4 bases and J gave up 4 bases, with 15 bases separating them. CDR3 length: 15 amino acids. Germline values: CDR1 SGHNT, CDR2 YYREEE (reference sequence). The CDR3 sequence is CASSPTGSRGNTIYF. CDR3 DNA: TGTGCCAGCAGCCCTACAGGGTCACGGGGAAACACCATATATTTT. Together with reference TRBV5-4 and TRBJ1-3, the CDR3 gives the full variable domain: ETGVTQSPTHLIKTRGQQVTLRCSSQSGHNTVSWYQQALGQGPQFIFQYYREEENGRGNFPPRFSGLQFPNYSSELNVNALELDDSALYLCASSPTGSRGNTIYFGEGSWLTVV.

This sequence joins TRBV23-1 and TRBJ2-7; 7 bases map to TRBD2. TRBV23-1 is an ORF, with its function uncertain. V shed 2 bases and J 3 bases; nucleotides not matched to a gene: 4. The CDR3 loop spans 14 amino acids. CDR3 protein: CASSQRTGGYEQYF. CDR3 DNA sequence: TGCGCCAGCAGTCAACGGACGGGGGGCTACGAGCAGTACTTC.

The V gene is TRBV30, the J gene TRBJ2-5, with 11 positions matching TRBD1. The germline V gene encodes CDR1 GTSNPN and CDR2 SVGIG (reference sequence). After removal of 0 bases from V and 2 bases from J, the junction contained 5 bases not matched to a gene. The CDR3 length is 16 residues. CDR3 bases: TGTGCCTGGAGTGTAGGGACAGGGGGGGGACAAGAGACCCAGTACTTC. Its translation: CAWSVGTGGGQETQYF. Supplemented by reference TRBV30 and TRBJ2-5, the full variable domain reads SQTIHQWPATLVQPVGSPLSLECTVEGTSNPNLYWYRQAAGRGLQLLFYSVGIGQISSEVPQNLSASRPQDRQFILSSKKLLLSDSGFYLCAWSVGTGGGQETQYFGPGTRLLVL.

This CDR3 reads CASSQNHGAQETQYF. CDR3 in DNA: TGCGCCAGCAGCCAAAACCATGGGGCTCAAGAGACCCAGTACTTC. This chain uses TRBV4-3 with TRBJ2-5; D is possibly TRBD1 (5 bases). The CDR3 runs to 15 residues. Trimming took 2 bases from V and 2 from J, leaving 12 bases between them. Germline CDR1 and CDR2: LGHNA and YSLEER.

This clone was counted a few times. This chain connects TRBV7-8 to TRBJ1-1; D is undetermined. CDR1 SGHVS and CDR2 FQNEAQ come from the germline V gene. Trimming took 6 bases from V and 8 from J, leaving 19 bases between them. The CDR3 has 14 amino acids. CDR3 DNA sequence: TGTGCCAGCAGGGAGAGCGGTTTTGAGTTCGAAGCTTTCTTT. It codes for CASRESGFEFEAFF.